The sequence of this T cell receptor beta chain was determined in a study of blood T cell repertoires in COVID-19. The germline V gene has CDR1 SNHLY and CDR2 FYNNEI. V was cut by 0 bases and J by 0 bases, with 5 bases left in between. The CDR3 runs to 14 residues. The repertoire was sequenced with immunoSEQ multiplex PCR; TCRdb's copy has only in-frame clones and lacks some. Here the sample spans around 120,000 clones, over 75% being singletons. Sequencing was done on a sample of peripheral blood. The gene calls are TRBV2 and TRBJ1-1; D possibly corresponds to TRBD1 (5 bases). The sequence was collected from a woman of 80 years or more with acute or convalescent COVID-19. The CDR3 spells CASSEATVNTEAFF. CDR3 in DNA: TGTGCCAGCAGTGAAGCGACAGTGAACACTGAAGCTTTCTTT.